This T cell receptor (beta chain) comes out of a study of regulatory T cells in long-lasting Graves disease. Time point reported: newly diagnosed GD, antithyroid drugs for less than 3 months. There was RNA extracted from PBMCs, and the TCR library was made from it. This CDR3 spans 13 amino acids. Trimming pared 8 bases from V and 3 bases from J, leaving 12 bases between. Sequencing libraries for TCR beta were prepared with iRepertoire HTBI primers and Arm-PCR of CDR3 regions. From the multiplex PCR reads, TCRdb called clonotypes with MiXCR, one entry per CDR3 protein. Of 400,000 to 650,000 distinct CDR3 sequences listed, about 16% are singletons. These data are also associated with another study on T cells in Graves' hyperthyroidism and ophthalmopathy. That report adds: The blood repertoire included most of the expanded thyroid clonotypes above 0.001.

The material sequenced was peripheral blood mononuclear cells (PBMCs), taken at new diagnosis, from a patient treated with antithyroid drugs. This TCR came from a woman aged 35-65 years with Graves disease. The chain recombines TRBV12-3 or TRBV12-4 with TRBJ2-3; weak D call: TRBD2 (5 bases). This CDR3 is CASGPSGTDTQYF. The CDR3 DNA sequence: TGTGCCAGCGGCCCCTCGGGAACAGATACGCAGTATTTT.